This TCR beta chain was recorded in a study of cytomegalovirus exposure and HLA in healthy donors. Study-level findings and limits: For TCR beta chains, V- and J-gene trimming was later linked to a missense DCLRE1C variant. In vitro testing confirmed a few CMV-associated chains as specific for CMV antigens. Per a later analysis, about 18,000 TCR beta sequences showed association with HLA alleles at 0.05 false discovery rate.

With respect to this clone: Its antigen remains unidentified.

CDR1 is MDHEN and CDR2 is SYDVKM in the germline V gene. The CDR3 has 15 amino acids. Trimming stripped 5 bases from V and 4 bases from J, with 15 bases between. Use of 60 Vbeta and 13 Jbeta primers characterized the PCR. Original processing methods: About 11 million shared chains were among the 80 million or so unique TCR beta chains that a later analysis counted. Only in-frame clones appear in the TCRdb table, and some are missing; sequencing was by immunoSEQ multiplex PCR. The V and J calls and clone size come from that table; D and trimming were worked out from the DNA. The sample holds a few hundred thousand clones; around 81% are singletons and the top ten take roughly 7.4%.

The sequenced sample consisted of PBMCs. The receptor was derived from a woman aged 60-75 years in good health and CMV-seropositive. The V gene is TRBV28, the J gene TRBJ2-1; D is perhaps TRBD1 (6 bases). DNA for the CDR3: TGTGCCAGCAGTCTCGGGACACCCTCATACAATGAGCAGTTCTTC. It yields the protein CASSLGTPSYNEQFF.